This T cell receptor (beta chain) derives from a study of blood T cell repertoires in COVID-19. Repertoires were generated with immunoSEQ multiplex PCR, while TCRdb's copy carries only in-frame clones and drops some. The table records about 270,000 clones, approximately 86% of them present only once. Adults between roughly 18 and 95 years of age took part from about 24 US areas. The source of this sequence is a woman aged 18 to 35 who had recovered from COVID-19. Sequencing was carried out using PBMCs or T cells enriched from blood (not recorded which).

CDR3 amino acids: CASNKREVYEQYF. CDR3 coding DNA: TGTGCCAGCAACAAACGGGAGGTCTACGAGCAGTACTTC. The V and J genes are TRBV28 and TRBJ2-7; 7 nucleotides line up with TRBD2. Germline loops: CDR1 MDHEN, CDR2 SYDVKM. The CDR3 totals 13 residues. Trimming took 7 bases from V and 3 from J; bases not matched to a gene: 6.